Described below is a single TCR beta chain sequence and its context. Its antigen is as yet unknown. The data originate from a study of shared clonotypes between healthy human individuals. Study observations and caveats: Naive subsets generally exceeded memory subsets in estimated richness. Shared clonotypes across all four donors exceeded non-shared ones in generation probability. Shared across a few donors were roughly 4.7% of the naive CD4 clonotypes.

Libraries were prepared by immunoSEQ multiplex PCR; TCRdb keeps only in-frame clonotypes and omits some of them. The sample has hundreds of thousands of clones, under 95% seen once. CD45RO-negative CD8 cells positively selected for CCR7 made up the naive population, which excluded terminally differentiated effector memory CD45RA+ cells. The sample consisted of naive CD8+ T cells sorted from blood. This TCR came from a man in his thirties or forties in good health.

The CDR3 spells CASSLGGEEQFF. CDR3 in DNA: TGTGCCAGCAGCTTAGGGGGGGAGGAGCAGTTCTTC. The rearrangement links TRBV7-8 to TRBJ2-1, with D possibly being TRBD2 (6 bases). V shed 1 base and J shed 10 bases, with 8 bases lying between them. The CDR3 sequence is 12 residues long. Germline V CDR1 and CDR2: SGHVS, FQNEAQ.